Listed below are T cell receptor beta chains from one sample, sequenced in a study of sequential checkpoint blockade in melanoma. Some clones are missing from TCRdb's copy, which holds only in-frame ones; the method was immunoSEQ multiplex PCR. The data contain about 20,000 clones, 82% of them seen just once; the ten biggest clones take up roughly half. The sequencing here drew on CD8+ T cells sorted from blood (inferred from file names), taken from a patient given nivolumab and ipilimumab in sequence. The receptors derive from a human donor with melanoma. CDR3s include the opening cysteine and the closing phenylalanine or tryptophan. The D gene is left open where the match is weak. Only some rows state a clone size, as once, few, many or a class for expanded clones.

16 | TRBJ2-7 | . | . | TRBV6-5 | CASSYLPDNINYEQYF | TGTGCCAGCAGTTACCTCCCGGACAACATAAACTACGAGCAGTACTTC
15 | TRBJ1-6 | . | TRBD1 | TRBV25-1 | CASSESQGAKSPLHF | TGTGCCAGCAGTGAATCACAGGGGGCGAAATCACCCCTCCACTTT
14 | TRBJ2-7 | . | . | TRBV6-1 | CASRPRGTSYEQYF | TGTGCCAGCAGGCCCCGGGGGACCTCCTACGAGCAGTATTTC
13 | TRBJ2-1 | once | TRBD2 | TRBV7-3 | CASSLRGVNEQFF | TGTGCCAGCAGCCTGCGGGGGGTAAATGAGCAGTTCTTC
13 | TRBJ2-7 | . | . | TRBV7-9 | CASSFGESYEQYF | TGTGCCAGCAGCTTTGGGGAGTCCTACGAGCAGTACTTC
15 | TRBJ2-7 | . | TRBD1 | TRBV18 | CASSPEQGNPYEQYF | TGTGCCAGCTCACCAGAACAGGGGAACCCCTACGAGCAGTACTTC
13 | TRBJ1-6 | . | TRBD1 | TRBV5-6 | CASSIGTGDLLHF | TGTGCCAGCAGCATCGGGACAGGCGACCTCCTCCACTTT
15 | TRBJ1-4 | once | . | TRBV7-9 | CASSSGLRGNEKLFF | TGTGCCAGCAGCTCAGGACTTAGGGGGAATGAAAAACTGTTTTTT
13 | TRBJ2-1 | . | TRBD2 | TRBV6-5 | CASSLAGVYEQFF | TGTGCCAGCAGTTTAGCGGGGGTATATGAGCAGTTCTTC
13 | TRBJ1-3 | . | TRBD1 | TRBV6-5 | CASQGGSGNTIYF | TGTGCCAGTCAAGGGGGCAGTGGAAACACCATATATTTT
18 | TRBJ2-5 | . | TRBD2 | TRBV7-9 | CASSFPGLAGANQETQYF | TGTGCCAGCAGCTTCCCGGGACTAGCGGGGGCGAACCAAGAGACCCAGTACTTC
12 | TRBJ2-7 | . | TRBD1 | TRBV2 | CASSIQGVEQYF | TGTGCCAGCAGTATTCAGGGGGTCGAGCAGTACTTC
14 | TRBJ1-2 | . | . | TRBV5-1 | CASSPTDARYGYTF | TGCGCCAGCAGCCCGACAGACGCCCGCTATGGCTACACCTTC
15 | TRBJ1-2 | . | . | TRBV5-1 | CASSLRFESIYGYTF | TGCGCCAGCAGCCTCCGTTTTGAGTCGATCTATGGCTACACCTTC
17 | TRBJ2-2 | few | TRBD2 | TRBV5-4 | CASSPTSGGTNTGELFF | TGTGCCAGCAGCCCGACTAGCGGGGGAACGAACACCGGGGAGCTGTTTTTT
16 | TRBJ1-1 | once | TRBD1 | TRBV19 | CASSYWGTGQNTEAFF | TGTGCCAGTAGTTACTGGGGGACAGGACAGAACACTGAAGCTTTCTTT
19 | TRBJ1-1 | . | TRBD1 | TRBV7-2 | CASSLVKGTGRFGNTEAFF | TGTGCCAGCAGCTTAGTCAAGGGGACAGGGAGATTCGGGAACACTGAAGCTTTCTTT
14 | TRBJ1-5 | few | . | TRBV19 | CASSIPEDFQPQHF | TGTGCCAGTAGTATTCCGGAGGATTTTCAGCCCCAGCATTTT
13 | TRBJ2-7 | . | . | TRBV7-9 | CASSLGQHYEQYF | TGTGCCAGCAGCCTAGGACAGCACTACGAGCAGTACTTC
15 | TRBJ1-2 | . | . | TRBV7-2 | CASSWGSGGDYGYTF | TGTGCCAGCAGCTGGGGGTCGGGGGGGGACTATGGCTACACCTTC
16 | TRBJ1-1 | . | TRBD1 | TRBV7-9 | CASRAGQITMNTEAFF | TGTGCCAGCAGGGCGGGACAGATTACGATGAACACTGAAGCTTTCTTT
14 | TRBJ1-5 | few | . | TRBV28 | CASSLFSGGQPQHF | TGTGCCAGCAGTTTATTCTCCGGGGGGCAGCCCCAGCATTTT
14 | TRBJ2-7 | few | TRBD2 | TRBV6-1 | CASRRTSGGAEQYF | TGTGCCAGCAGACGGACTAGCGGGGGTGCCGAGCAGTACTTC
17 | TRBJ1-6 | once | . | TRBV4-3 | CASSHQSAGPYNSPLHF | TGCGCCAGCAGCCACCAGAGTGCGGGACCGTATAATTCACCCCTCCACTTT
13 | TRBJ2-7 | few | . | TRBV27 | CASSYSDSYEQYF | TGTGCCAGCAGTTACTCTGACTCCTACGAGCAGTACTTC
14 | TRBJ2-7 | . | . | TRBV7-7 | CASSLTYSDSEQYF | TGTGCTAGCAGCCTGACGTATTCGGACAGCGAGCAGTACTTC
15 | TRBJ1-1 | few | . | TRBV27 | CASSSPGTRSTEAFF | TGTGCCAGCAGTTCTCCCGGGACACGGAGTACTGAAGCTTTCTTT
13 | TRBJ1-3 | . | . | TRBV7-8 | CASSRLSGNTIYF | TGTGCCAGCAGCCGTCTCTCTGGAAACACCATATATTTT
12 | TRBJ1-1 | . | . | TRBV19 | CASSPQGPEAFF | TGTGCCAGTAGCCCACAGGGTCCTGAAGCTTTCTTT
15 | TRBJ2-2 | . | TRBD1 | TRBV2 | CASSDSKGQSGELFF | TGTGCCAGCAGTGATAGTAAGGGACAGTCCGGGGAGCTGTTTTTT
12 | TRBJ1-2 | . | . | TRBV5-8 | CASSQGEYGYTF | TGCGCCAGCAGCCAAGGAGAGTATGGCTACACCTTC
13 | TRBJ1-1 | . | TRBD1 | TRBV19 | CASTTGGNPEAFF | TGTGCCAGTACGACAGGGGGGAACCCTGAAGCTTTCTTT
17 | TRBJ1-1 | few | . | TRBV2 | CASSYSTITGMGTEAFF | TGTGCCAGCAGCTACTCGACTATAACAGGGATGGGCACTGAAGCTTTCTTT
13 | TRBJ1-4 | . | . | TRBV19 | CASSITATEKLFF | TGTGCCAGTAGTATCACAGCCACTGAAAAACTGTTTTTT
16 | TRBJ2-7 | . | TRBD1 | TRBV6-5 | CASSYNWGDRASEQYF | TGTGCCAGCAGTTACAACTGGGGGGACAGGGCTTCCGAGCAGTACTTC
15 | TRBJ1-2 | . | . | TRBV5-1 | CASSLGGRGVDGYTF | TGCGCCAGCAGCTTGGGCGGCAGGGGAGTGGATGGCTACACCTTC
15 | TRBJ2-3 | few | . | TRBV27 | CAIAPVQGGTDTQYF | TGTGCCATCGCTCCCGTGCAGGGTGGCACAGATACGCAGTATTTT
16 | TRBJ2-7 | . | . | TRBV14 | CASSIYGGQSTYEQYF | TGTGCCAGCAGCATTTACGGGGGACAGAGCACCTACGAGCAGTACTTC
14 | TRBJ2-5 | . | . | TRBV2 | CASSLDREKETQYF | TGTGCCAGCAGTCTGGACCGGGAGAAAGAGACCCAGTACTTC
15 | TRBJ2-2 | . | TRBD1 | TRBV9 | CASSVVQGDTGELFF | TGTGCCAGCAGCGTAGTACAGGGGGACACCGGGGAGCTGTTTTTT
12 | TRBJ2-7 | . | . | TRBV6-5 | CATSNGVHEQYF | TGTGCCACCTCCAACGGGGTCCACGAGCAGTACTTC
15 | TRBJ2-5 | once | . | TRBV6-5 | CASSYSTGIQETQYF | TGTGCCAGCAGTTACTCGACTGGTATACAAGAGACCCAGTACTTC
16 | TRBJ2-3 | . | . | TRBV7-3 | CASSPRRPDRTDTQYF | TGTGCCAGCAGCCCCCGGAGGCCCGACCGCACAGATACGCAGTATTTT
14 | TRBJ2-1 | . | TRBD2 | TRBV9 | CASSVSGGDNEQFF | TGTGCCAGCAGCGTTAGCGGGGGTGACAATGAGCAGTTCTTC
14 | TRBJ1-5 | . | . | TRBV7-9 | CASSFVSGNQPQHF | TGTGCCAGCAGCTTTGTTTCAGGGAATCAGCCCCAGCATTTT
15 | TRBJ2-5 | once | . | TRBV15 | CATSRDSGGGETQYF | TGTGCCACCAGCAGAGATTCTGGGGGAGGAGAGACCCAGTACTTC
13 | TRBJ1-1 | . | TRBD1 | TRBV2 | CAIGTGRHTEAFF | TGTGCCATCGGGACAGGTCGCCACACTGAAGCTTTCTTT
13 | TRBJ2-7 | . | TRBD1 | TRBV6-6 | CAILSGQTYEQYF | TGTGCCATACTATCGGGACAGACCTACGAGCAGTACTTC
15 | TRBJ2-2 | . | . | TRBV27 | CASSFGGANTGELFF | TGTGCCAGCAGTTTTGGGGGCGCGAACACCGGGGAGCTGTTTTTT
15 | TRBJ2-5 | . | TRBD1 | TRBV9 | CASSPRTGLAETQYF | TGTGCCAGCAGCCCAAGGACAGGGTTGGCGGAGACCCAGTACTTC
15 | TRBJ1-4 | . | . | TRBV27 | CASSSYSATNEKLFF | TGTGCCAGCAGTTCTTACAGTGCAACTAATGAAAAACTGTTTTTT
15 | TRBJ1-6 | . | . | TRBV7-9 | CASSATGEGLSPLHF | TGTGCCAGCAGCGCTACCGGGGAAGGCCTCTCACCCCTCCACTTT
15 | TRBJ2-1 | . | TRBD2 | TRBV7-9 | CASSLGRLASNEQFF | TGTGCCAGCAGCTTAGGCAGACTAGCGAGCAATGAGCAGTTCTTC
16 | TRBJ2-1 | . | TRBD1 | TRBV27 | CASSSDRIPSYNEQFF | TGTGCCAGCAGTTCGGACAGGATACCCTCCTACAATGAGCAGTTCTTC